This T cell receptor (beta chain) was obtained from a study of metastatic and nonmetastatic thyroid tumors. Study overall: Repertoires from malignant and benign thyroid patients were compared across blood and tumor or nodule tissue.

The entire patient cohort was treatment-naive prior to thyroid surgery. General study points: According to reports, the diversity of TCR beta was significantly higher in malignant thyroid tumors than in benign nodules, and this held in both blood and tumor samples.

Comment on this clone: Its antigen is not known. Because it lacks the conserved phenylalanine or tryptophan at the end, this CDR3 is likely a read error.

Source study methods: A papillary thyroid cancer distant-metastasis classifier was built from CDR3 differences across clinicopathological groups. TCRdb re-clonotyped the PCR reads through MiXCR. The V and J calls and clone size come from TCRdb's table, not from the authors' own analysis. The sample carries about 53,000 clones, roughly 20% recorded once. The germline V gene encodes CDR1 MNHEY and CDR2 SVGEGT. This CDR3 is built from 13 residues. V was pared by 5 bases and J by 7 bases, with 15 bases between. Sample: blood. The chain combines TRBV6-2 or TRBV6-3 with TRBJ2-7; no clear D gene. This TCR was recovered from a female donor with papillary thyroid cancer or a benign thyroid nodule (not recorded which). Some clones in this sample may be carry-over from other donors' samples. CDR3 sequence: CASSGNNQWEQYY. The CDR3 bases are TGTGCCAGCAGTGGAAACAATCAATGGGAGCAGTACTAC.